This T cell receptor (beta chain) originates from a study of Ad26.COV2.S vaccination and SARS-CoV-2 variants. This CDR3 comprises 14 residues. The J segment lost 3 bases and the V segment lost 4 bases, leaving 3 bases of the junction unmatched. From germline, CDR1 is MGHRA and CDR2 YSYEKL. Study results and caveats: Recipients of either vaccine or placebo displayed similar breadth of non-spike TCRs.

Turning to this clone: Its antigen is as yet unknown.

Treatment in this sample: roughly 18 received Ad26.COV2.S at low or high dose, single or two shots; several received placebo; per-sample allocation not given. Material that was analyzed had been drawn on day 63 after the first vaccine or placebo injection. TCRdb keeps only in-frame clones here, not all; method: immunoSEQ multiplex PCR. Among roughly 350,000 clones, approximately 86% were seen once, and the ten largest hold around 10%. This sequence originates from a person between 18 and 65 years old who received the Ad26.COV2.S COVID-19 vaccine or a placebo. The chain has TRBV4-1 and TRBJ2-1, with TRBD2 matching over 7 bases. Here the sequenced sample was peripheral blood, taken in a trial of Ad26.COV2.S vaccine versus placebo. CDR3 in DNA: TGCGCCAGCAGCCGGGCTAGCGGCTACAATGAGCAGTTCTTC. Protein product: CASSRASGYNEQFF.